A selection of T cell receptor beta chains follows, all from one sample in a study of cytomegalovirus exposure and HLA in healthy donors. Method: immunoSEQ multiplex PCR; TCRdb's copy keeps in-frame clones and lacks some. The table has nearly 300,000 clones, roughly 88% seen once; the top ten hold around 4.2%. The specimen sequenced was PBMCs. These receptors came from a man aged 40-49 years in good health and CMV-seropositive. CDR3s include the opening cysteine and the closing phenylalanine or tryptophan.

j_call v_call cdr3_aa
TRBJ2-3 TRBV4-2 CASSNRDLREDTQYF
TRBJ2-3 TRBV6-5 CASSAGGMSTDTQYF
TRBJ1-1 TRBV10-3 CAISGQGNTEAFF
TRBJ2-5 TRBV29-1 CSVEDPSASPGTQYF
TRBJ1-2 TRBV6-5 CASMRAGGGYTF
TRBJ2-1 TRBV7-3 CASSPGTSEDNEQFF
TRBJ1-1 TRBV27 CASSLLPGAMNTEAFF
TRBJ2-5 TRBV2 CASSEGQGQETQYF
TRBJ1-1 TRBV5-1 CASSPETGRHTEAFF
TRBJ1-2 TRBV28 CASTSSRGGDGYTF
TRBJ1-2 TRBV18 CASSPYQGDYGYTF
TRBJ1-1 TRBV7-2 CASSLVQGPAFF
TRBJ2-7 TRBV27 CASSGYSGQGKEQYF
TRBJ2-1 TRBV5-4 CASSQGTSGRARNEQFF
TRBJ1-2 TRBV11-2 CASSVRGQGGKRVVYGYTF
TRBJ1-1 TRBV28 CASSLFDRDNTEAFF
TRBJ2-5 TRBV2 CASSDRRAAKETQYF
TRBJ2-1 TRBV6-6 CASSGLGGSGSNEQFF
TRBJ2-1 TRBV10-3 CAISGSTSGGPLFSYNEQFF
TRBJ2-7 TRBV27 CASRGDYRASDYEQYF
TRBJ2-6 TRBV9 CASSVGVSSGANVLTF
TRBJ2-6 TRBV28 CASSFGYSGANVLTF
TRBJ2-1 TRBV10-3 CAIKGETSASYNEQFF
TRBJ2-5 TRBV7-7 CASSLAGLAGVETQYF
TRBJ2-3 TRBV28 CASSLSAGPSPDTQYF
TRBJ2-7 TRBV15 CATSRRQGAEEQYF
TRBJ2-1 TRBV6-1 CASSELGGLSSYNEQFF
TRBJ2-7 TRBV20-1 CSARGGYEQYF
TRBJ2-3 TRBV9 CASSPGGRADTQYF
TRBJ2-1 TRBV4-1 CASSLSLGTSVHNEQFF
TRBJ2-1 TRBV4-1 CASSQDSGQNLYNEQFF
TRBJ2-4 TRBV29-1 CSVEVRGLAKNIQYF
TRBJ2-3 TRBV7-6 CASSWTGGSTDTQYF
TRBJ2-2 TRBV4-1 CASSQEGGRLGTGELFF
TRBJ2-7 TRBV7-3 CASSSGQGGLLYF
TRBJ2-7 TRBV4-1 CASSQAPTGKGDEQYF
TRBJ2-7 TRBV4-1 CASNPGQGAYEQYF
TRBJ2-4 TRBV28 CASSLPLAAPTSPAAKNIQYF
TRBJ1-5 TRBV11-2 CASSLLGFGNQPQHF
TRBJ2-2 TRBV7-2 CASSLAGSTGELFF
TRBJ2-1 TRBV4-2 CASSLFRVGNEQFF
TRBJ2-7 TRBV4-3 CASSQDKTFYEQCF
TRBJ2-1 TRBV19 CASSRTHSPNEQFF
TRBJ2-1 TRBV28 CASTRTGGSNEQFF
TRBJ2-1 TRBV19 CASSIQGPGEQFF